The entry below gives a single T cell receptor beta chain sequence along with its context. What it recognizes is unknown. The protocol was immunoSEQ multiplex PCR, while the TCRdb copy is restricted to in-frame clones and leaves out a portion. Of about 150,000 clones in the sample, 80% to 95% were seen once. These data originate in a study of T cell responses to AZD1222 COVID-19 vaccine. Study-wide background: Pooled samples include second doses given at about 4 or 12 weeks.

The CDR3 is 15 residues long. Germline CDR1 and CDR2: SGHAT and FQNNGV. V shed 8 bases, J shed 6 bases, and the junction held 13 bases outside the gene matches. Study outcomes and limitations: Spike-specific TCRs gained breadth and depth after people received two AZD1222 doses. Unmutated regions of variants are reportedly targeted by nearly half of spike-specific TCRs.

Source: peripheral blood, taken on day 0 of AZD1222 vaccination. V and J are TRBV11-2 and TRBJ2-1; 7 positions agree with TRBD2. This TCR was sampled from an adult in good health. CDR3 residues: CASPSLPREGNEQFF. CDR3 nucleotide sequence: TGTGCCAGCCCATCTCTACCCAGGGAGGGCAATGAGCAGTTCTTC.